What follows describes a single TCR beta chain. Trimming took 5 bases from V and 5 from J; bases not matched to a gene: 10. Germline assignment: CDR1 LGHDT and CDR2 YNNKEL (reference sequence). This CDR3 has 15 residues. The data belong to a study of blood T cell repertoires in COVID-19. The method was immunoSEQ multiplex PCR; TCRdb's version includes in-frame clones alone and lacks a portion of them. The repertoire consists of approximately 200,000 clones, with 65% to 90% occurring once and the leading ten covering about 4.1%. The material sequenced was peripheral blood. The chain has TRBV3-1 (or the pseudogene TRBV3-2) and TRBJ2-5; 8 positions agree with TRBD2. This sequence was found in a man aged 50-59 years with acute or convalescent COVID-19. DNA of the CDR3: TGTGCCAGCAGCACCCCAAGGACTAGCATTGAGACCCAGTACTTC. As protein: CASSTPRTSIETQYF.